This T cell receptor beta chain stems from a study of blood T cell repertoires in COVID-19. Overall study context: PBMCs, B-cell-depleted T cells, or T cells were the source of the cDNA or gDNA that made up the material.

Under the authors' procedure: Nucleated cell counts were estimated from reference gene primer amplification. TCRdb's copy holds only in-frame clones and misses some; the assay was immunoSEQ multiplex PCR. The D gene and trimming were derived from the DNA, and the V and J assignments and clone size from that table. The table records around 25,000 clones, roughly 87% of them present only once. There are 15 residues in the CDR3. The V gene's germline CDR1 is MDHEN and CDR2 SYDVKM. Trimming removed 5 bases from V and 6 bases from J, with 19 bases in between. J is TRBJ1-1 and V is TRBV28, with a possible D match to TRBD1 (6 bases). Sequenced sample: peripheral blood. This receptor was identified in a human donor with active COVID-19. The donor label of this sample is uncertain. The CDR3 DNA follows: TGTGCCAGCAGTCCCACAGGGAGTCGAATGGCTGAAGCTTTCTTT. This codes for CASSPTGSRMAEAFF.